This T cell receptor beta chain was found in a study of T cell repertoires in cytomegalovirus infection. Turning to the study itself: An indication of both CMV infection and matching HLA type came from public TCR beta signatures. General study points: The cumulative frequency of public TCR beta families identified carriers of CMV plus the relevant HLA. The study found HLA-C-restricted CMV-specific TCR beta clonotypes dominating the ex vivo response.

This CDR3 is 13 amino acids long. Germline assignment: CDR1 ENHRY and CDR2 SYGVKD. The V and J ends lost 8 bases and 4 bases, in that order; junction bases with no gene match: 4. TCRdb analysed the reads with MiXCR anew, one entry per CDR3 protein. The sample lists approximately 160,000 distinct CDR3 sequences; 17% were seen once. In the case of this clonotype: Its antigen remains unknown.

The receptor was isolated from a human donor in good health (CMV status not recorded). Some clones in this sample may be carry-over from other donors' samples. Sample: CD8+ T cells from PBMCs. The chain has TRBV10-3 and TRBJ2-1; TRBD1 agrees at 8 bases. The CDR3 DNA reads as TGTGCCATCGGACAGGGAGGATACAATGAGCAGTTCTTC. It encodes CAIGQGGYNEQFF.